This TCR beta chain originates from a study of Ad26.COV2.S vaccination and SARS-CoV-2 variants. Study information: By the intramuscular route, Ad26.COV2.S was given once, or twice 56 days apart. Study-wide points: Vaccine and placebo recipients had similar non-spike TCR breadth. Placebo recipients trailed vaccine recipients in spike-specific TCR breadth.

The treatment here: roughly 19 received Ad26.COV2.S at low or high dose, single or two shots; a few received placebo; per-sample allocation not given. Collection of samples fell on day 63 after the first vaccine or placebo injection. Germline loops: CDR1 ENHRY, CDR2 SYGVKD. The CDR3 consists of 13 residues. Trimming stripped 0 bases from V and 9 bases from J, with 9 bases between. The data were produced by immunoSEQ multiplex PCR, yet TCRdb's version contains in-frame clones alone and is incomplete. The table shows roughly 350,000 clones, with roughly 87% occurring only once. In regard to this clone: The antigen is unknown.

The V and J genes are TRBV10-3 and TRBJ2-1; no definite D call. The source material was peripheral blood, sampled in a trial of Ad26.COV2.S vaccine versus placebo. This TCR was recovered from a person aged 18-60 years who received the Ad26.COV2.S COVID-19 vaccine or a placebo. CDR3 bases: TGTGCCATCAGTGAGTCGACTGGCGGTGAGCAGTTCTTC. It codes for CAISESTGGEQFF.